This TCR beta chain was captured by sequencing in a study of identical twins. Regarding the study as a whole: Beta out-of-frame sequences displayed a weaker excess of sharing between twins.

This clonotype has just a few counts. Its antigen remains unidentified. Unique molecular identifiers were present on the cDNA, which also gained a universal primer site by template switching. TCRdb recomputed calls from the 5' RACE reads with MiXCR, one row per CDR3 protein. The data show about 530,000 distinct CDR3 sequences, approximately 20% seen once. V lost 4 bases and J 7 bases, leaving 11 bases between the germline ends. Germline CDR1 reads SGHRS; CDR2 reads YFSETQ. This CDR3 is 12 amino acids long. The donor group consisted entirely of healthy Caucasians. Another study also made use of these data, one on yellow fever vaccine responses in identical twins. Per that study: The authors reported partly convergent, partly personalized vaccine responses in identical twins.

This TCR came from a woman aged 18-35 years in good health. Sample: CD4+ T cells sorted from blood. The gene calls are TRBV5-1 and TRBJ1-1; no clear D. The CDR3 DNA follows: TGCGCCAGCAGCCCCTCGGGGTTTGAAGCTTTCTTT. This sequence encodes CASSPSGFEAFF. The full variable domain, rest sourced from reference TRBV5-1 and TRBJ1-1, is KAGVTQTPRYLIKTRGQQVTLSCSPISGHRSVSWYQQTPGQGLQFLFEYFSETQRNKGNFPGRFSGRQFSNSRSEMNVSTLELGDSALYLCASSPSGFEAFFGQGTRLTVV.